This T cell receptor beta chain was captured by sequencing in a study of cytomegalovirus exposure and HLA in healthy donors. Findings and caveats of the study: The later analysis indicated that the majority of CMV-associated TCR beta chains appeared HLA-restricted.

PCR used 60 Vbeta primers and 13 Jbeta primers. Profiling relied on immunoSEQ multiplex PCR, and the TCRdb table lists in-frame clones only, not all of them. This listing includes roughly 79,000 clones. With regard to this clone: Its antigen is as yet unknown.

CDR3 length: 13 amino acids. Germline loops: CDR1 MDHEN, CDR2 SYDVKM. Trimming removed 3 bases from V and 0 bases from J, with 2 bases in between. The origin of this receptor is a man in his thirties or forties in good health and CMV-seronegative. The rearrangement joins TRBV28 to TRBJ2-2, with unresolved D. Sequences were obtained from PBMCs. The DNA of the CDR3 is TGTGCCAGCAGTTTCTCGAACACCGGGGAGCTGTTTTTT. This encodes CASSFSNTGELFF.